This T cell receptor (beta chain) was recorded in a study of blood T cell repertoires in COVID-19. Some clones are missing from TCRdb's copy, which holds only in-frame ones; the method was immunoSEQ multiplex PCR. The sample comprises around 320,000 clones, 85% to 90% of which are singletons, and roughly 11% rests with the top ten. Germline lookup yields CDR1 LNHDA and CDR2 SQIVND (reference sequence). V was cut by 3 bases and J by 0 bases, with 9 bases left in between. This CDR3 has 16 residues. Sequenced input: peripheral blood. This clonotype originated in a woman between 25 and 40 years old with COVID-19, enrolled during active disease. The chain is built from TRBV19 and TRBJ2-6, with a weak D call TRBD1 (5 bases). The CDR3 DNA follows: TGTGCCAGTAGTATGTGGGGCGACTCTGGGGCCAACGTCCTGACTTTC. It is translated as CASSMWGDSGANVLTF.